This entry describes one T cell receptor (beta chain). Its antigen is as yet unknown. The data belong to a study of Graves' ophthalmopathy and Graves' hyperthyroidism. As for the study in general: Blood was drawn at initial diagnosis, before any treatment. The study, taken as a whole, reports: Researchers report that a 13-signature model separated ophthalmopathy from stable hyperthyroidism, posting 85% to 90% sensitivity and about 78% specificity.

Other autoimmune diseases, uncontrolled infections, pregnancy or lactation led to the exclusion of patients. Each diagnosis was determined on the basis of clinical symptoms, serum thyroxine, TRAb, thyroid ultrasound and orbital computed tomography. Scientists amplified the TCR beta CDR3 regions from RNA transcripts. Amplification began with first-round RT-PCR using HTBI primers, then second-round multiplex PCR was performed. TCRdb reanalysed the multiplex PCR reads using MiXCR and keeps one entry per CDR3 protein. The sample carries 600,000 to 700,000 distinct CDR3 sequences, 35% to 45% recorded once. Germline-derived CDR1 and CDR2 are WSHSY and SAAADI. This CDR3 has 14 residues. V was clipped by 3 bases and J by 6 bases, with 14 bases between them.

The sample comprised peripheral blood. The sequence came from an adult man with Graves' ophthalmopathy. V usage is TRBV10-2 and J usage is TRBJ1-2, with no clear D. Here the CDR3 DNA reads TGCGCCAGCAGTGACCTGGGTCCTTCTAATGGCTACACCTTC. Its translation: CASSDLGPSNGYTF.